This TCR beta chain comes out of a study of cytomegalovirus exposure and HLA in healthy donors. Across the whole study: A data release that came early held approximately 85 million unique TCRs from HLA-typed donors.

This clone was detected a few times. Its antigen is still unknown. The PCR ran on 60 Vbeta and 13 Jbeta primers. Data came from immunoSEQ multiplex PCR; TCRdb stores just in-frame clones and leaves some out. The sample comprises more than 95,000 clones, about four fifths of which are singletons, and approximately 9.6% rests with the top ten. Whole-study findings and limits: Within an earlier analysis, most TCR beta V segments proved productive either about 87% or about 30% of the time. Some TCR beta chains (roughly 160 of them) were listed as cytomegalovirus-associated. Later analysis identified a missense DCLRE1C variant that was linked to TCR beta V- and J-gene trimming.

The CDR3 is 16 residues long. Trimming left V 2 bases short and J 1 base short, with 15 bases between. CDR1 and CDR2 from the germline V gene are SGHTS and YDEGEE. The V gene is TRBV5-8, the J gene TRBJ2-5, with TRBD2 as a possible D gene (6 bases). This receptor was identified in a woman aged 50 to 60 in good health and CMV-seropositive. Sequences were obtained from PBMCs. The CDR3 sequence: CASSLGLANIQETQYF. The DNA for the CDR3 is TGTGCCAGCAGCTTAGGGCTAGCGAACATCCAAGAGACCCAGTACTTC.